These 20 T cell receptor beta chains share one sample of origin, sequenced in a study of cytomegalovirus exposure and HLA in healthy donors. Primers for the PCR totalled 60 Vbeta and 13 Jbeta. Repertoires were generated with immunoSEQ multiplex PCR, while TCRdb's copy carries only in-frame clones and drops some. Of 200,000 to 250,000 clones listed, about 80% are singletons. The sequencing sample was made of PBMCs. These receptors all come from a man aged 18 to 29 in good health and CMV-seronegative.

Note on this clone: One end of the junction does not line up with germline, which may come from a read error. The sample holds other DNA sequences that translate to the same CDR3. The V and J genes are TRBV12-5 and TRBJ1-5; a possible D gene is TRBD1 (6 bases). The CDR3 covers 14 residues. Germline V CDR1 and CDR2: LGHNT, FRNRAP. CDR3 in amino acids: CASGPSGGGQPQHF. The CDR3 DNA follows: TGCGCTAGTGGTCCGTCGGGGGGCGGGCAGCCCCAGCATTTT.

The genes are TRBV4-1 and TRBJ2-7, with 14 positions matching TRBD2. CDR1 is MGHRA, CDR2 YSYEKL, per germline. The CDR3 covers 15 residues. V lost 4 bases, J lost 3 bases, and 2 bases stayed unmatched. The CDR3 is CASSLGLAGVYEQYF. The CDR3, as DNA: TGCGCCAGCAGCCTGGGACTAGCGGGAGTCTACGAGCAGTACTTC.

The chain is built from TRBV4-1 and TRBJ1-2, with a tentative D call TRBD1 (6 bases). The V gene's germline CDR1 is MGHRA and CDR2 YSYEKL. The CDR3 sequence is 15 residues long. V was pared by 4 bases and J by 0 bases, with 12 bases between. The CDR3: CASSRLRTANYGYTF. DNA for the CDR3: TGCGCCAGCAGCCGACTTCGGACAGCTAACTATGGCTACACCTTC.

The chain is built from TRBV7-9 and TRBJ2-1; D remains unclear. Trimming pared 3 bases from V and 8 bases from J, leaving 11 bases between. CDR3 length: 13 amino acids. Germline loops: CDR1 SEHNR, CDR2 FQNEAQ (reference sequence). CDR3 sequence (DNA): TGTGCCAGCAGCTTCGCCCAACTGGATGAGCAGTTCTTC. This sequence encodes CASSFAQLDEQFF.

This clone showed up just a few times. The V gene is TRBV7-2, the J gene TRBJ2-1; D is ambiguous. CDR1 and CDR2 from the germline V gene are SGHTA and FQGNSA. The CDR3 has 13 residues. V was trimmed by 3 bases and J by 6 bases, leaving 9 bases between them. Written as DNA, the CDR3 is TGTGCCAGCAGCTTTTACGGTGGCAATGAGCAGTTCTTC. It specifies CASSFYGGNEQFF.

The chain has TRBV28 and TRBJ1-2; D uncertain. Germline CDR1 and CDR2: MDHEN and SYDVKM. V was cut by 1 base and J by 5 bases, with 20 bases left in between. The CDR3 runs 17 residues. CDR3: CASSLYEERSTRYGYTF. DNA for the CDR3: TGTGCCAGCAGTTTATACGAAGAAAGATCGACGAGGTATGGCTACACCTTC.

The gene calls are TRBV27 and TRBJ2-3, with TRBD2 matching over 9 bases. Germline assignment: CDR1 MNHEY and CDR2 SMNVEV (reference sequence). With 0 bases clipped from V and 5 bases from J, the junction kept 21 bases outside the gene matches. The CDR3 runs 21 residues. The CDR3 loop is CASSLSSVLVSGRRVGDTQYF. CDR3 sequence (DNA): TGTGCCAGCAGTTTATCGTCCGTCCTAGTCAGCGGGAGGCGAGTGGGAGATACGCAGTATTTT.

The rearrangement joins TRBV25-1 to TRBJ2-7, with 10 bases matching TRBD2. Germline values: CDR1 MGHDK, CDR2 SYGVNS. This CDR3 is 15 amino acids long. The junction had 3 bases not matched to a gene; V was cut back by 0 bases and J by 4 bases. The DNA of the CDR3 is TGTGCCAGCAGTGAATATACTAGCGGGAATTACGAGCAGTACTTC. Its protein is CASSEYTSGNYEQYF.

The table lists this clone with a few counts. The chain combines TRBV2 with TRBJ2-3, with no clear D. The CDR3 covers 12 residues. V lost 0 bases and J lost 9, with 7 bases in between. The germline gives CDR1 SNHLY, CDR2 FYNNEI. The CDR3 sequence: CASSEASVTQYF. The CDR3 coding sequence is TGTGCCAGCAGTGAAGCCAGCGTCACGCAGTATTTT. Filled out from reference TRBV2 and TRBJ2-3, the complete variable domain reads EPEVTQTPSHQVTQMGQEVILRCVPISNHLYFYWYRQILGQKVEFLVSFYNNEISEKSEIFDDQFSVERPDGSNFTLKIRSTKLEDSAMYFCASSEASVTQYFGPGTRLTVL.

This chain links TRBV30 with TRBJ1-6; 12 bases fit TRBD1. Germline loops: CDR1 GTSNPN, CDR2 SVGIG (reference sequence). This CDR3 contains 15 residues. The V and J ends lost 2 bases and 7 bases, in that order; junction bases with no gene match: 3. The CDR3 loop is CAWSSGTGGNSPLHF. Written as DNA, the CDR3 is TGTGCCTGGAGTTCTGGGACAGGGGGCAATTCACCCCTCCACTTT.

This rearrangement joins TRBV5-4 to TRBJ1-2; no definite D call. This CDR3 has 13 amino acids. Germline V gives CDR1 SGHNT, CDR2 YYREEE (reference sequence). Trimming took off 7 bases at V and 5 bases at J, with 15 bases between the two ends. The CDR3 DNA follows: TGTGCCAGCGCAACCACAGATGTTTATGGCTACACCTTC. As protein: CASATTDVYGYTF. The full variable domain, with the rest looked up from reference TRBV5-4 and TRBJ1-2, is ETGVTQSPTHLIKTRGQQVTLRCSSQSGHNTVSWYQQALGQGPQFIFQYYREEENGRGNFPPRFSGLQFPNYSSELNVNALELDDSALYLCASATTDVYGYTFGSGTRLTVV.

The rearrangement links TRBV4-1 to TRBJ1-1; weak D call: TRBD1 (5 bases). The germline V gene has CDR1 MGHRA and CDR2 YSYEKL. This CDR3 has 16 residues. Trimming took 3 bases from V and 3 from J, leaving 17 bases between them. The CDR3 sequence is CASSQYLRGWDTEAFF. As DNA, the CDR3 is TGCGCCAGCAGCCAGTACTTAAGGGGTTGGGACACTGAAGCTTTCTTT.

V gene TRBV28 combines with J gene TRBJ2-3; D perhaps matches TRBD2 (6 bases). CDR1 and CDR2 from the germline V gene are MDHEN and SYDVKM. Trimming took off 4 bases at V and 0 bases at J, with 11 bases between the two ends. This CDR3 is built from 15 residues. Here the CDR3 reads CASSSSGTSTDTQYF. As DNA, the CDR3 is TGTGCCAGCAGTTCTTCCGGGACTAGCACAGATACGCAGTATTTT.

In regard to this clone: Because it lacks the conserved phenylalanine or tryptophan at the end, this CDR3 is likely a read error. The rearrangement joins TRBV6-1 to TRBJ1-2; 7 bases are shared with TRBD1. Trimming cost V 7 bases and J 4 bases; bases outside gene matches: 9. The CDR3 is 14 residues long. Germline V gives CDR1 MNHNS, CDR2 SASEGT. CDR3 sequence (DNA): TGTGCCAGCACTCCCGGGAGACAGGGCTATGGCTACACCCTC. This codes for CASTPGRQGYGYTL.

The chain links TRBV19 to TRBJ1-1, with D unresolved. The germline gives CDR1 LNHDA, CDR2 SQIVND (reference sequence). The CDR3 is made up of 16 amino acids. V shed 3 bases and J shed 1 base, with 15 bases lying between them. This CDR3 reads CASSMSVRFPNTEAFF. In DNA form, the CDR3 reads TGTGCCAGTAGTATGAGTGTCCGGTTCCCGAACACTGAAGCTTTCTTT.

This sequence joins TRBV2 and TRBJ2-1; 14 bases fit TRBD2. The CDR3 loop spans 19 amino acids. Per the germline V gene, CDR1 is SNHLY and CDR2 is FYNNEI. After removal of 6 bases from V and 1 base from J, the junction contained 11 bases not matched to a gene. The CDR3 DNA is TGTGCCAGCAGGACAAGGGGAGGACTAGCGGGAGGTTCCTACAATGAGCAGTTCTTC. Its protein product is CASRTRGGLAGGSYNEQFF.

The count of this clone is one. The chain combines TRBV6-5 with TRBJ1-1; 10 positions agree with TRBD1. V dropped 4 bases and J dropped 5; count of bases not matched to a gene: 4. The germline V gene encodes CDR1 MNHEY and CDR2 SVGAGI. The CDR3 consists of 14 residues. In DNA form, the CDR3 reads TGTGCCAGCAGTTCGGGACAGGGGCGGACTGAAGCTTTCTTT. It encodes CASSSGQGRTEAFF.

The chain employs TRBV6-1 and TRBJ2-3; 11 positions agree with TRBD2. The J segment lost 3 bases and the V segment lost 3 bases, leaving 5 bases of the junction unmatched. This CDR3 has 16 amino acids. Germline-derived CDR1 and CDR2 are MNHNS and SASEGT. In DNA, the CDR3 is TGTGCCAGCAGTGATTGGACTAGCGGGTTGACAGATACGCAGTATTTT. This codes for CASSDWTSGLTDTQYF.

The table lists this clone with a count of one. The CDR3, as DNA: TGTGCCAGCAGTTACCAAGCTAGGGGGGAGCAGTTCTTC. Translating gives CASSYQARGEQFF. This chain joins TRBV6-5 and TRBJ2-1; maybe TRBD1 (6 bases). V lost 2 bases to trimming and J lost 10 bases, with 12 bases between them. Germline assignment: CDR1 MNHEY and CDR2 SVGAGI. CDR3 length equals 13 residues.

The rearrangement links TRBV7-6 to TRBJ1-6; 7 bases line up with TRBD1. CDR1 is SGHVS and CDR2 is FNYEAQ in the germline V gene. The ends lost 3 bases at V and 6 bases at J; junction bases unmatched: 2. This CDR3 comprises 14 residues. The CDR3 DNA reads as TGTGCCAGCAGCTTCGGACAGGCTAATTCACCCCTCCACTTT. It is translated as CASSFGQANSPLHF.